The T cell receptor (beta chain) described here comes from a study of blood T cell repertoires in COVID-19. Germline lookup yields CDR1 SGHRS and CDR2 YFSETQ. Trimming cost V 0 bases and J 8 bases, with 14 bases left between them. The CDR3 contains 14 residues. This table comes from immunoSEQ multiplex PCR, and its TCRdb copy is limited to in-frame clones, with some not included. The sample shows around 200,000 clones, around 85% of them seen only once. J is TRBJ1-2 and V is TRBV5-1; TRBD1 might be the D (5 bases). The source material was peripheral blood. The TCR sequence derives from a woman aged 80 or over with acute or convalescent COVID-19. CDR3 sequence: CASSLATGWGGYTF. The CDR3 DNA follows: TGCGCCAGCAGCTTGGCCACAGGTTGGGGCGGCTACACCTTC.